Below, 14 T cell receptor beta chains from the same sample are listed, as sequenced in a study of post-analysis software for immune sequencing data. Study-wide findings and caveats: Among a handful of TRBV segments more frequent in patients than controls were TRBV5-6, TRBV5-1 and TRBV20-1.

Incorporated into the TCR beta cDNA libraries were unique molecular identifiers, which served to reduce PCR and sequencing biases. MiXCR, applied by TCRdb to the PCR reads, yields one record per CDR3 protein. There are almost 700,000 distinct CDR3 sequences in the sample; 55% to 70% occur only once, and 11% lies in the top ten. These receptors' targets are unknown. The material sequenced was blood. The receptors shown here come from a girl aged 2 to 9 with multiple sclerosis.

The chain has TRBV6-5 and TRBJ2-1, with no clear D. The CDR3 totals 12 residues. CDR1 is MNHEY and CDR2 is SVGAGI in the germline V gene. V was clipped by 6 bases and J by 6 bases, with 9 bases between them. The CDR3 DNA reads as TGTGCCAGCAGCGAGACGGGCAATGAGCAGTTCTTC. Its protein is CASSETGNEQFF.

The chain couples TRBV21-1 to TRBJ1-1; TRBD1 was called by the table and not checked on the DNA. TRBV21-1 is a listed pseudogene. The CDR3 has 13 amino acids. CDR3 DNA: TGTGCCAGCAGGTTCCCCCCGAACACTGAAGCTTTCTTT. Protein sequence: CASRFPPNTEAFF.

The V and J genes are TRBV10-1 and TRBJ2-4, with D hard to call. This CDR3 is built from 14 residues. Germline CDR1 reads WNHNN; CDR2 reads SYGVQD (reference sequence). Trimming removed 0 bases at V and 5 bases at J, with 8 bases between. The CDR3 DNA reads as TGCGCCAGCAGTGAGTCGGCCAAGGAAAACATTCAGTACTTC. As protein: CASSESAKENIQYF.

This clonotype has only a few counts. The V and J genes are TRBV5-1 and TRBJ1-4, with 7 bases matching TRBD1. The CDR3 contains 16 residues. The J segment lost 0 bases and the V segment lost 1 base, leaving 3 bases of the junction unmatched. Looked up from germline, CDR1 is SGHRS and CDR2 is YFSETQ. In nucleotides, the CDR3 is TGCGCCAGCAGCTTGACAGGGGCGACAACTAATGAAAAACTGTTTTTT. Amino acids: CASSLTGATTNEKLFF.

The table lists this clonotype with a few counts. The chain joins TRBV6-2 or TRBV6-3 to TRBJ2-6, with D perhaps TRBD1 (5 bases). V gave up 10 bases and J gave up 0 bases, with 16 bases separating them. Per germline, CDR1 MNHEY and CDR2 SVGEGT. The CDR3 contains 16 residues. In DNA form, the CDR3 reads TGTGCCACTACCGACAGCCCGAGCTCTGGGGCCAACGTCCTGACTTTC. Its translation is CATTDSPSSGANVLTF.

The CDR3 DNA follows: TGTGCCAGCAGCCAAAATCGTAAAGAGACCCAGTACTTC. Translation: CASSQNRKETQYF. The chain links TRBV3-1 to TRBJ2-5; D is unclear. V was cut by 2 bases and J by 3 bases, with 7 bases left in between. Germline CDR1 reads LGHDT; CDR2 reads YNNKEL (reference sequence). CDR3 length: 13 amino acids.

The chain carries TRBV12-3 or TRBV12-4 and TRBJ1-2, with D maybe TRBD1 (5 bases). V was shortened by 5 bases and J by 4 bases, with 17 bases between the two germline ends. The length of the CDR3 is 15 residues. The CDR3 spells CASSPWDGSRYGYTF. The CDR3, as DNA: TGTGCCAGCAGTCCCTGGGACGGATCCCGCTATGGCTACACCTTC.

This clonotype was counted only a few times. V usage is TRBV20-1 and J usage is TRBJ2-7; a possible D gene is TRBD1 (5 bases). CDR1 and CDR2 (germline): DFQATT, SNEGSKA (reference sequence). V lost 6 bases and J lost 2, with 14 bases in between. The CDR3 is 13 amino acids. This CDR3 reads CSALGQSPYEQYF. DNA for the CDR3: TGCAGTGCGTTGGGGCAGTCTCCCTACGAGCAGTACTTC.

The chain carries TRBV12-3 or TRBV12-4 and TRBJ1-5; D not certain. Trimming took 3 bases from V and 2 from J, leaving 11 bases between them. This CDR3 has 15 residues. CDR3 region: CASSFGQSRNQPQHF. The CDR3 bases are TGTGCCAGCAGTTTTGGGCAGAGCCGCAATCAGCCCCAGCATTTT.

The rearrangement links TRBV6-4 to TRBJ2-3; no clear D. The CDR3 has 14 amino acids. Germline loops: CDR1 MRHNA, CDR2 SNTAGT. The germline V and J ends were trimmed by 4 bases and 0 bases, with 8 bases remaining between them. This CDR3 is CASSAGPSTDTQYF. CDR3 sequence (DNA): TGTGCCAGCAGTGCTGGCCCTAGCACAGATACGCAGTATTTT.

The chain's CDR3 is CASSQEGLAGGPRNEQFF. The CDR3 bases are TGTGCCAGCAGCCAAGAAGGGCTAGCGGGAGGGCCGAGGAATGAGCAGTTCTTC. This chain joins TRBV3-1 and TRBJ2-1; 12 nucleotides agree with TRBD2. In germline, CDR1 is LGHDT, CDR2 YNNKEL (reference sequence). This CDR3 is 18 amino acids long. V dropped 0 bases and J dropped 7; count of bases not matched to a gene: 10.

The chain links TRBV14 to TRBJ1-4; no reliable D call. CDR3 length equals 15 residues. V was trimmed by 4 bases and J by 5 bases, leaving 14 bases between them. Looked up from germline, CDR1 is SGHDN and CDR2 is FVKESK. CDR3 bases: TGTGCCAGCAGCCTGGCGCCTTTCGAGAATGAAAAACTGTTTTTT. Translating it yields CASSLAPFENEKLFF.

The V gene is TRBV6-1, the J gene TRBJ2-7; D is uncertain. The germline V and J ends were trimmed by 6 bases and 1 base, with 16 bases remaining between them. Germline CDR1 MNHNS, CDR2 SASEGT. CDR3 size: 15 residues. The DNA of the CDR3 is TGTGCCAGCAGCGTCCTGTCCTTAAGGTCCTACGAGCAGTACTTC. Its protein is CASSVLSLRSYEQYF.

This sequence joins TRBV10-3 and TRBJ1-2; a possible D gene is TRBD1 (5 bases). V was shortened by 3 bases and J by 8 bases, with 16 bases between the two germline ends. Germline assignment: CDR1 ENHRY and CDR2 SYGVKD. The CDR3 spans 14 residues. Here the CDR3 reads CAISDPGNFRGYTF. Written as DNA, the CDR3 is TGTGCCATCAGTGATCCAGGGAATTTCCGGGGCTACACCTTC.